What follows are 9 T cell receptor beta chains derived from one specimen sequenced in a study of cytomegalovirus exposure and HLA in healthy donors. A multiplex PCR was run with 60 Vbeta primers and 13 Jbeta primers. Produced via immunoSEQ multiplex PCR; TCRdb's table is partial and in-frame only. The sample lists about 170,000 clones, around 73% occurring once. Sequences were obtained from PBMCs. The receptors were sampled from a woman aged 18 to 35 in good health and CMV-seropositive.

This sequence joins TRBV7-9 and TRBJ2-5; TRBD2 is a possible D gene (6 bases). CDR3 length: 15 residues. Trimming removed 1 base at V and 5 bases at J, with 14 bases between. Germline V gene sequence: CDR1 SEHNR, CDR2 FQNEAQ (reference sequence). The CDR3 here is CASSLERLVSETQYF. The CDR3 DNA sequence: TGTGCCAGCAGCTTAGAGCGACTAGTATCGGAGACCCAGTACTTC.

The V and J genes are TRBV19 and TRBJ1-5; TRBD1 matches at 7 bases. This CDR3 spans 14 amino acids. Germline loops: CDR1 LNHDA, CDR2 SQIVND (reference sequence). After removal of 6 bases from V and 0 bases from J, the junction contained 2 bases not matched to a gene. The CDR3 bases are TGTGCCAGTAGCGGACAGGTTAGCAATCAGCCCCAGCATTTT. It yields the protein CASSGQVSNQPQHF.

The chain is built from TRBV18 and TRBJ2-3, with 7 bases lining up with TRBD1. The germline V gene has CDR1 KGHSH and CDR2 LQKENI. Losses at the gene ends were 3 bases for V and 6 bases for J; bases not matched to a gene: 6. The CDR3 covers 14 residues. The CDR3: CASSPRQGGDTQYF. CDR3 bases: TGTGCCAGCTCACCCCGACAGGGCGGGGATACGCAGTATTTT.

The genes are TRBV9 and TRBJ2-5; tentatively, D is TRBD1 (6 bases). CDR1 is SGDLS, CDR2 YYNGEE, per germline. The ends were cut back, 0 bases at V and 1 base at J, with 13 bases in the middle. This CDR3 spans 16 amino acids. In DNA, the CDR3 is TGTGCCAGCAGCGTAGATCAGGGGTTCGGCCAAGAGACCCAGTACTTC. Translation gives CASSVDQGFGQETQYF.

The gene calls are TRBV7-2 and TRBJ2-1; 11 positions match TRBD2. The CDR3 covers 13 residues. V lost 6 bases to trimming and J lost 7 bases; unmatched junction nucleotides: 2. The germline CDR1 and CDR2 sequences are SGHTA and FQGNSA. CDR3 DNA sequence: TGTGCCAGCAGACTAGCGGGAGTTAATGAGCAGTTCTTC. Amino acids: CASRLAGVNEQFF.

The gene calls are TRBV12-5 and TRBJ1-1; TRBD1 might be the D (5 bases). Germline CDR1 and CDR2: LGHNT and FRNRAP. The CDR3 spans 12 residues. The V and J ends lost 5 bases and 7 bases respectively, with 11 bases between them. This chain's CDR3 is CASGADTGEAFF. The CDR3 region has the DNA TGTGCTAGTGGTGCGGACACTGGTGAAGCTTTCTTT.

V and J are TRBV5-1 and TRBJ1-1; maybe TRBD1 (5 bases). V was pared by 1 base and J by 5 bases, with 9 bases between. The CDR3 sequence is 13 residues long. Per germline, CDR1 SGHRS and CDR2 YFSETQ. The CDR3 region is CASSLYGATEAFF. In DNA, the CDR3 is TGCGCCAGCAGCTTGTATGGGGCGACTGAAGCTTTCTTT.

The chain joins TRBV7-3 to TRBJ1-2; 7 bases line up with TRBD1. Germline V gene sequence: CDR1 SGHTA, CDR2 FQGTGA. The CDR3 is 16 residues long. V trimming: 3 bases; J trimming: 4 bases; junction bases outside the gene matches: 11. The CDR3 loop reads CASSFGNRGGSYGYTF. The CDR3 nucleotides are TGTGCCAGCAGCTTTGGAAACAGGGGAGGTTCCTATGGCTACACCTTC.

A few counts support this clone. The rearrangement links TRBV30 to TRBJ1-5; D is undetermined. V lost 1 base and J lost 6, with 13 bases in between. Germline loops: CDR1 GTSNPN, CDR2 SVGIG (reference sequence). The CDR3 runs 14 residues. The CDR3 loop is CAWSATRGSQPQHF. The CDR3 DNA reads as TGTGCCTGGAGTGCCACCCGGGGTTCTCAGCCCCAGCATTTT. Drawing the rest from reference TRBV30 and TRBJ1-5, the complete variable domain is SQTIHQWPATLVQPVGSPLSLECTVEGTSNPNLYWYRQAAGRGLQLLFYSVGIGQISSEVPQNLSASRPQDRQFILSSKKLLLSDSGFYLCAWSATRGSQPQHFGDGTRLSIL.